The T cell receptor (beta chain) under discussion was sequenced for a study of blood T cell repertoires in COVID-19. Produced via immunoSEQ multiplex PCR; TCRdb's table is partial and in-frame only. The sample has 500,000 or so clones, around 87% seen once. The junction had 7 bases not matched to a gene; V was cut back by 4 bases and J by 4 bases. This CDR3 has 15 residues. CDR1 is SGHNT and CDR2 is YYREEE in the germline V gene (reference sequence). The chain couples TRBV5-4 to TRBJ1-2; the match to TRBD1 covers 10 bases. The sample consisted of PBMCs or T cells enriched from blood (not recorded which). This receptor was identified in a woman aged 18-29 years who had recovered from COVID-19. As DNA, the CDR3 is TGTGCCAGCAGCAAGGGACAGGGGAGTCCCTATGGCTACACCTTC. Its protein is CASSKGQGSPYGYTF. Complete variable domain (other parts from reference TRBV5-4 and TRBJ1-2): ETGVTQSPTHLIKTRGQQVTLRCSSQSGHNTVSWYQQALGQGPQFIFQYYREEENGRGNFPPRFSGLQFPNYSSELNVNALELDDSALYLCASSKGQGSPYGYTFGSGTRLTVV.